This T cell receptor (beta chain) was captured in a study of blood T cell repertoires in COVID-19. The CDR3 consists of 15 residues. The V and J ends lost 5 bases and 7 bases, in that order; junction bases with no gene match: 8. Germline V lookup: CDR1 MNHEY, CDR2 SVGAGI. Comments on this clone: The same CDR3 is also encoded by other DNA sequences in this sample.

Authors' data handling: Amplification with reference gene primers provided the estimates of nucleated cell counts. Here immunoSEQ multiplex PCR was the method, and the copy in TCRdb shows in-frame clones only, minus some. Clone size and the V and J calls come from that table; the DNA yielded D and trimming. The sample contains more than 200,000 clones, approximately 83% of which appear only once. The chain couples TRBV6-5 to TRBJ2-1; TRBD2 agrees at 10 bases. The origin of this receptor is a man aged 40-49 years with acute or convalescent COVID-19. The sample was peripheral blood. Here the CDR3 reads CASSLLAGVGNEQFF. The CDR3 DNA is TGTGCCAGCAGTCTTCTAGCGGGAGTGGGGAATGAGCAGTTCTTC.